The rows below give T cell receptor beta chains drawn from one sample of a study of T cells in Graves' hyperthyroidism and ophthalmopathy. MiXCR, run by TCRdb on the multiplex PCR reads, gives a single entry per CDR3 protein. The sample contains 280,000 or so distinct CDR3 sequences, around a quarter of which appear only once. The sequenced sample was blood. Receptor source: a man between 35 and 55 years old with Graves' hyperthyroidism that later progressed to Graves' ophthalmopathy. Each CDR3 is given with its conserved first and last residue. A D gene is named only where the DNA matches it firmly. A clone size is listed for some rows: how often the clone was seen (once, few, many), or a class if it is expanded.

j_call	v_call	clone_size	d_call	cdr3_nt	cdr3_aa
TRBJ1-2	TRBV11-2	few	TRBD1	TGTGCCAGCAGCGGGACAGTGGTTGGCTACACCTTC	CASSGTVVGYTF
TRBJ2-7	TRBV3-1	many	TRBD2	TGTGCCAGCAGCCAACGCGGGAGATACGAGCAGTACTTC	CASSQRGRYEQYF
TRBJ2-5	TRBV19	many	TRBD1	TGTGCCAGTAGCGCCGGGACAGGGGAGTCCCAGTACTTC	CASSAGTGESQYF
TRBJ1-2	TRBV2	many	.	TGTGCAAGCAATGCCGAACTCTATGGCTACACCTTC	CASNAELYGYTF
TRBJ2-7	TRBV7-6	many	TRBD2	TGTGCCAGCAGCCGCGGACTAGCGGGAGATACCTACGAGCAGTACTTC	CASSRGLAGDTYEQYF
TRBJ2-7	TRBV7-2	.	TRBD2	TGTGCCAGCAGCCGACCAGGGACTAGCAAGACCTACGAGCAGTACTTC	CASSRPGTSKTYEQYF
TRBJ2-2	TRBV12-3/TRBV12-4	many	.	TGTGCCAGCAGTTCCCGACAGGTTCGGAACACCGGGGAGCTGTTTTTT	CASSSRQVRNTGELFF
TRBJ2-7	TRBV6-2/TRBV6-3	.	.	TGTGCCAGCAGGAGGACGGCAAGCTCCTACGAGCAGTACTTC	CASRRTASSYEQYF
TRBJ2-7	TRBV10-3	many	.	TGTGCCACCGTAGATGGGCTCTCCTACGAGCAGTACTTC	CATVDGLSYEQYF
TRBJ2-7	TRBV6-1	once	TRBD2	TGTGCCAGCATTGAAGCTCCGGGACTAGGGCCGTACGAGCAGTACTTC	CASIEAPGLGPYEQYF
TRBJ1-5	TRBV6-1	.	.	TGTGCCACTGGGTGGAGGCTGGATCAGCCCCAGCATTTT	CATGWRLDQPQHF
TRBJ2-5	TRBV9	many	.	TGTGCCAGCAGCGTGGGGACTGCCTTAGGGACCCAGTACTTC	CASSVGTALGTQYF
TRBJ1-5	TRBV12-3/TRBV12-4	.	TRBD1	TGTGCCAGCAGTCCCCGACAGGGCGGGTATCAGCCCCAGCATTTT	CASSPRQGGYQPQHF
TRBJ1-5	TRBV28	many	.	TGTGCCAGCATAAGCGGTGGGGGGGCTGGTAGCAATCAGCCCCAGCATTTT	CASISGGGAGSNQPQHF
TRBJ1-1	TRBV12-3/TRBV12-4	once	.	TGTGCCAGCACCATCAAGGGGTTTGGAGGCACTGAAGCTTTCTTT	CASTIKGFGGTEAFF
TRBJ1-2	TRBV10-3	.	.	TGTGCCGCGACAAGAGGGTATAACTATGGCTACACCTTC	CAATRGYNYGYTF
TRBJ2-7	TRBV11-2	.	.	TGTGCCAGTGGCACCTTAGCGTCAGTCAACGAGCAGTACTTC	CASGTLASVNEQYF
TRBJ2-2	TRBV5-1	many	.	TGCGCCAGCAGCAAGCTAGATACTATAACCGGGGAGCTGTTTTTT	CASSKLDTITGELFF
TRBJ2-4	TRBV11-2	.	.	TGTGCCAGCACCCCCATGGGTGGCAGTACGGTGGACATTCAGTACTTC	CASTPMGGSTVDIQYF
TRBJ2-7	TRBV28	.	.	TGTGCCAGCACCCGCCCGGGAACTACCGAGCAGTACTTC	CASTRPGTTEQYF
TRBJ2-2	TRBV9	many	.	TGTGCCAGCAGGGTGGAGGACGGGGAGCTGTTTTTT	CASRVEDGELFF
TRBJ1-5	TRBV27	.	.	TGTGCCAGAGTACCGGGACCGAGTAGCAATCAGCCCCAGCATTTT	CARVPGPSSNQPQHF
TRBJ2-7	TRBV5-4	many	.	TGTGCCAGCAGCGCGGGGGCCAGCTTGTACGAGCAGTACTTC	CASSAGASLYEQYF
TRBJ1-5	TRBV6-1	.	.	TGTGCCAGCAGTGGGGTTAATTTCCTTAGCAATCAGCCCCAGCATTTT	CASSGVNFLSNQPQHF
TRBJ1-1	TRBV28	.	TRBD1	TGTGCCAGCAGCCGGGCAGGGACAGGGGGCTCAGTAGCTTTCTTT	CASSRAGTGGSVAFF
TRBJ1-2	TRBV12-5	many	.	TGTGCTAGTGGTTTGGTAGTGTCTGGACATACCCTTAACAATTATGGCTACACCTTC	CASGLVVSGHTLNNYGYTF
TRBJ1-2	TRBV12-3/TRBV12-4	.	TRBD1	TGTGCCAGCAGTACTACAGGGGGCCGACTCTATGGCTACACCTTC	CASSTTGGRLYGYTF
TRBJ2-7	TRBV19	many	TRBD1	TGTGCCAGTAGCTCAAGACAGGGGGTGACCTACGAGCAGTACTTC	CASSSRQGVTYEQYF
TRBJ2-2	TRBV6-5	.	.	TGTGCCAGCAGTTACCCGAAAGATGGGGGGAACACCGGGGAGCTGTTTTTT	CASSYPKDGGNTGELFF
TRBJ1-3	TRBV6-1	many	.	TGTGCCAGCAGCCTCAGGGAAAGAAACACCATATATTTT	CASSLRERNTIYF
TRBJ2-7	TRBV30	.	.	TGTGCCTGGAGTCGTCCAGCAGCGACCTCCTACGAGCAGTACTTC	CAWSRPAATSYEQYF
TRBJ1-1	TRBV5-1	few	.	TGCGCCAGCAGCTTGGCTTTGTCGAGCACTGAAGCTTTCTTT	CASSLALSSTEAFF
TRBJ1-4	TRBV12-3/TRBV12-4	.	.	TGTGCCAGCAGTTTAGGTCCCATCAATGAAAAACTGTTTTTT	CASSLGPINEKLFF
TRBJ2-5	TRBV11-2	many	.	TGTGCCAGCAGCTTAGAAGTCAGGTCCCGTGAGACCCAGTACTTC	CASSLEVRSRETQYF
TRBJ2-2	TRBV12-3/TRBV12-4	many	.	TGTGCCAGCAGTTTAGGCAACCCGGGAACCGGGGAGCTGTTTTTT	CASSLGNPGTGELFF
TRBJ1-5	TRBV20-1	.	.	TGCAGTGCTAGAGATCGAATGGGGGGACAGCCCCAGCATTTT	CSARDRMGGQPQHF
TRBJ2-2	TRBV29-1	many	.	TGCAGCGCCCTCGCCTGGTCCGGGGCCGGGGAGCTGTTTTTT	CSALAWSGAGELFF
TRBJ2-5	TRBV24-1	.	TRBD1	TGTGCCACCAGTGATCGGGGGACAGGGGCAGTACAAGGGACCCAGTACTTC	CATSDRGTGAVQGTQYF
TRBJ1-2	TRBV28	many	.	TGTGCCAGCAGTTTAAGGGACGGCTATGGCTACACCTTC	CASSLRDGYGYTF
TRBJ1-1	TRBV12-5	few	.	TGTGCTAGTGGTTTGGTACCTCGTAATAGGGTCAGGGTGAACACTGAAGCTTTCTTT	CASGLVPRNRVRVNTEAFF
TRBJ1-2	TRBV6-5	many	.	TGTGCCAGCAGATCCTTGGCGTTGGGACATAACTATGGCTACACCTTC	CASRSLALGHNYGYTF
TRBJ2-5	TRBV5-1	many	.	TGCGCCAGCAGCTTTCACAGCGTACGTTTAACCCAAGAGACCCAGTACTTC	CASSFHSVRLTQETQYF
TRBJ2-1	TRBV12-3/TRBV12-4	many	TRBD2	TGTGCCAGCAGCCCTAGCGGGAGCCACAATGAGCAGTTCTTC	CASSPSGSHNEQFF
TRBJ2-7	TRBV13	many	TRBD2	TGTGCCAGCAGCTTACGACTAGCGGGACGCTACGAGCAGTACTTC	CASSLRLAGRYEQYF
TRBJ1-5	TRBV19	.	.	TGTGCCAGTAGAAACCCAGGGCAGGGTAGCAATCAGCCCCAGCATTTT	CASRNPGQGSNQPQHF
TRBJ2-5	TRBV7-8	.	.	TGTGCCAGCACCCCCGGTACAGTCCAAGAGACCCAGTACTTC	CASTPGTVQETQYF